The following is a T cell receptor beta chain sequence with its context. What it recognizes is unknown. The record originates from a study of cytomegalovirus exposure and HLA in healthy donors. Overall study findings and caveats: A few CMV-associated chains were confirmed in vitro to be specific for CMV antigens.

This table comes from immunoSEQ multiplex PCR, and its TCRdb copy is limited to in-frame clones, with some not included. The sample has 110,000 to 150,000 clones, 84% seen once. V lost 3 bases, J lost 4 bases, and 13 bases lay in between. This CDR3 is built from 15 residues. CDR1 and CDR2 (germline): MNHEY, SMNVEV (reference sequence). The sequenced sample was PBMCs. The chain combines TRBV27 with TRBJ1-5; a possible D gene is TRBD1 (5 bases). This clonotype was sampled from a woman in her 30s in good health and CMV-seronegative. The CDR3 DNA is TGTGCCAGCAGTTTGGGGGTTCGGGGGAATCAGCCCCAGCATTTT. Protein: CASSLGVRGNQPQHF.